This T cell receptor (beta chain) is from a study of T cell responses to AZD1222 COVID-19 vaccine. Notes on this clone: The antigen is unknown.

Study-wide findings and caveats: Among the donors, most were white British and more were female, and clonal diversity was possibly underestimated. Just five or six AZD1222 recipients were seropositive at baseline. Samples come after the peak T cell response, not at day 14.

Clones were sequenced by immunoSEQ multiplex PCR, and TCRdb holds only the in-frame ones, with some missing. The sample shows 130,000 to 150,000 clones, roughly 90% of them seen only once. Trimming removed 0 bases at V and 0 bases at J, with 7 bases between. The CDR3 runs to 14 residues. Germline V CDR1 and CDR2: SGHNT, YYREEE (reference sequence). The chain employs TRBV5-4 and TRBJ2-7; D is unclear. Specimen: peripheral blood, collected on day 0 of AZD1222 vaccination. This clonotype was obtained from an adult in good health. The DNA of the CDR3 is TGTGCCAGCAGCTTGGAGGCCGCCTCCTACGAGCAGTACTTC. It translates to CASSLEAASYEQYF.